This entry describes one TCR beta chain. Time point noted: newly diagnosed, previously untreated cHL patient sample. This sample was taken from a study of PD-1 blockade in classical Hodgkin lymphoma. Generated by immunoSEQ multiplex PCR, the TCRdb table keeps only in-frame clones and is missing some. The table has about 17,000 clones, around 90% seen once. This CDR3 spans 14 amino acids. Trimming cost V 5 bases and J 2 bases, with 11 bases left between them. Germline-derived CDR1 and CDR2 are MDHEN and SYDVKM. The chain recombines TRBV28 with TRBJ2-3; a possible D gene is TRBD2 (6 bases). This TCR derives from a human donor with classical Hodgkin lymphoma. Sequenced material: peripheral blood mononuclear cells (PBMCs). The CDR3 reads CASSRDSTTDTQYF. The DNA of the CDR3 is TGTGCCAGCAGTCGGGACTCGACCACAGATACGCAGTATTTT.